The 10 T cell receptor beta chains below all came from one sample that was sequenced in a study of blood T cell repertoires in COVID-19. TCRdb's table, derived via immunoSEQ multiplex PCR, lists solely in-frame clones and lacks some. The sample yields around 260,000 clones, around 88% seen once. The sequenced sample was peripheral blood. The source of these receptors is a man under 40 with active or convalescent COVID-19.

The V call is TRBV7-2, the J call TRBJ1-6; no clear D. Trimming removed 5 bases from V and 12 bases from J, with 14 bases in between. The germline CDR1 and CDR2 sequences are SGHTA and FQGNSA. There are 13 residues in the CDR3. CDR3 residues: CASSQETGRPLHF. The CDR3 DNA is TGTGCCAGCAGCCAAGAAACCGGGAGACCCCTCCACTTT.

This clone was seen once. V gene TRBV3-1 (or the pseudogene TRBV3-2) combines with J gene TRBJ1-1; no reliable D call. The germline CDR1 and CDR2 sequences are LGHDT and YNNKEL (reference sequence). The V and J ends lost 7 bases and 9 bases respectively, with 12 bases between them. This CDR3 comprises 11 residues. The CDR3 is CASTHGGQAFF. In DNA, the CDR3 is TGTGCCAGCACCCATGGAGGTCAAGCTTTCTTT.

The V and J genes are TRBV14 and TRBJ1-3, with no clear D. The CDR3 totals 15 residues. V shed 2 bases and J shed 0 bases, with 8 bases lying between them. Per germline, CDR1 SGHDN and CDR2 FVKESK. The CDR3 sequence is CASSQPGFSGNTIYF. Written as DNA, the CDR3 is TGTGCCAGCAGCCAACCAGGCTTCTCTGGAAACACCATATATTTT.

V and J are TRBV13 and TRBJ2-7; 9 bases map to TRBD1. The V and J ends lost 0 bases and 6 bases, in that order; junction bases with no gene match: 6. The CDR3 has 15 residues. The germline V gene encodes CDR1 PRHDT and CDR2 FYEKMQ (reference sequence). The CDR3 nucleotides read TGTGCCAGCAGCTTAGGACAGGGGGCGCCCGGCGAGCAGTACTTC. Protein: CASSLGQGAPGEQYF.

This chain connects TRBV7-9 to TRBJ1-1; no clear D gene. Trimming took 9 bases from V and 1 from J, leaving 9 bases between them. Germline V gene data show CDR1 as SEHNR and CDR2 as FQNEAQ (reference sequence). This CDR3 spans 12 amino acids. The CDR3 DNA sequence: TGTGCCAGTTCAACATCGAACACTGAAGCTTTCTTT. Protein sequence: CASSTSNTEAFF. Looking up the rest from reference TRBV7-9 and TRBJ1-1 gives the full variable domain: DTGVSQNPRHKITKRGQNVTFRCDPISEHNRLYWYRQTLGQGPEFLTYFQNEAQLEKSRLLSDRFSAERPKGSFSTLEIQRTEQGDSAMYLCASSTSNTEAFFGQGTRLTVV.

The J gene is TRBJ1-5, the V gene TRBV4-1, with D possibly matching TRBD1 (6 bases). V lost 4 bases and J 2 bases, leaving 15 bases between the germline ends. This CDR3 region has 16 residues. Germline CDR1 MGHRA, CDR2 YSYEKL. CDR3 DNA sequence: TGCGCCAGCAGCCTCAGTGGGGGGGCGCGCAATCAGCCCCAGCATTTT. Protein sequence: CASSLSGGARNQPQHF.

The rearrangement joins TRBV2 to TRBJ2-7; the D gene is possibly TRBD2 (5 bases). V lost 1 base and J lost 9, with 13 bases in between. The germline gives CDR1 SNHLY, CDR2 FYNNEI. This CDR3 comprises 13 residues. Here the CDR3 reads CASSEEEVGTQYF. DNA for the CDR3: TGTGCCAGCAGTGAAGAGGAGGTGGGAACGCAGTACTTC.

The rearrangement joins TRBV29-1 to TRBJ2-5; 7 positions agree with TRBD1. This CDR3 contains 13 residues. CDR1 and CDR2 from the germline V gene are SQVTM and ANQGSEA. With 6 bases clipped from V and 2 bases from J, the junction kept 6 bases outside the gene matches. The CDR3 nucleotides are TGCAGCGTCACAGGGGAACTACAAGAGACCCAGTACTTC. Translation: CSVTGELQETQYF.

J is TRBJ1-5 and V is TRBV21-1; the D call of TRBD1 is as the table states it, not checked on the DNA. TRBV21-1 is a pseudogene. The CDR3 extends over 14 amino acids. CDR3 sequence (DNA): TGTGCCAGCAGCACCGAACGACAGGGGGGGCCCCAGCATTTT. Translation gives CASSTERQGGPQHF.

The gene calls are TRBV4-1 and TRBJ1-5, with 7 bases that match TRBD1. CDR3 length: 14 residues. V trimming: 4 bases; J trimming: 7 bases; junction bases outside the gene matches: 7. Per the germline V gene, CDR1 is MGHRA and CDR2 is YSYEKL. The CDR3 DNA reads TGCGCCAGCAGCCTCACAGGGGTCGGGCAGCCCCAGCATTTT. Its protein is CASSLTGVGQPQHF.